This T cell receptor beta chain is from a study of blood T cells in healthy people across ages. As regards this clonotype: Its antigen is still unknown.

Together with a sample-barcoded 5' primer, a J-beta primer mix was included in a second PCR lasting about 6 to 12 cycles. MiXCR was run by TCRdb on the 5' RACE reads, yielding one entry per CDR3 protein. The table lists 1.4 million to 1.5 million distinct CDR3 sequences, roughly 40% of them singletons, with 7.9% in the top ten. There are 13 residues in the CDR3. Between the trimmed V and J ends, which lost 1 base and 9 bases, there was a span of 13 bases. Germline assignment: CDR1 LGHNA and CDR2 YNFKEQ. Study-level points and caveats: Expanded clonotype changes were possibly confounded by unknown donor CMV status.

Each sample yielded at least 7 million isolated PBMCs. The TCR sequence derives from a woman aged 18-30 years in good health. Sequenced material: blood. The chain joins TRBV4-2 to TRBJ2-7; D is unclear. CDR3 in amino acids: CASSQASDVGQYF. The CDR3 region has the DNA TGTGCCAGCAGCCAAGCCTCAGACGTTGGGCAGTACTTC.